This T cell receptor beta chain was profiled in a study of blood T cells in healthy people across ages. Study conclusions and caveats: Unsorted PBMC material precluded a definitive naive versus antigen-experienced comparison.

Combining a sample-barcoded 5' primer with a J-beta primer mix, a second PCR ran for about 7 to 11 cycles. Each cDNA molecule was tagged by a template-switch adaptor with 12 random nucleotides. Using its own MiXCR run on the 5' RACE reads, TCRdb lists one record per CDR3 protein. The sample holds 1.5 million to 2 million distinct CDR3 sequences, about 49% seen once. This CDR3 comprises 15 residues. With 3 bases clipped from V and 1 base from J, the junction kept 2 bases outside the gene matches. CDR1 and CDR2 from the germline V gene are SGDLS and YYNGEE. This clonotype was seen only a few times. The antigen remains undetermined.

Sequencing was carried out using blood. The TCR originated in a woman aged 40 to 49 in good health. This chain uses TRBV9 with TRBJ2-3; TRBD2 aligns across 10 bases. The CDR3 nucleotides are TGTGCCAGCAGCGATAGCGGGGGGCGCACAGATACGCAGTATTTT. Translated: CASSDSGGRTDTQYF.